Presented here are 31 T cell receptor beta chains from one specimen sequenced in a study of blood T cell repertoires in COVID-19. Here immunoSEQ multiplex PCR was the method, and the copy in TCRdb shows in-frame clones only, minus some. The table lists around 380,000 clones, around 87% of them singletons. The sample consisted of PBMCs or T cells enriched from blood (not recorded which). These receptors were taken from a man in his thirties or forties who had recovered from COVID-19.

The chain couples TRBV7-2 to TRBJ1-1, with 8 positions matching TRBD1. CDR3 length: 15 amino acids. V trimming: 2 bases; J trimming: 4 bases; junction bases outside the gene matches: 6. CDR1 and CDR2 from the germline V gene are SGHTA and FQGNSA. DNA of the CDR3: TGTGCCAGCAGCTTAAGGGGACAGGCGAGCACTGAAGCTTTCTTT. This codes for CASSLRGQASTEAFF.

This chain links TRBV4-3 with TRBJ2-7; 9 positions match TRBD1. The CDR3 has 14 residues. The trim removed 4 bases at V and 5 bases at J, leaving 6 bases unmatched. Germline V gene lookup returns CDR1 LGHNA and CDR2 YSLEER. CDR3 nucleotides: TGCGCCAGCAGCCTTGGGACAGGGTACGACGAGCAGTACTTC. It encodes CASSLGTGYDEQYF.

In DNA, the CDR3 is TGCGCCAGCAGCCAAGTTCCCAGGACAGGGGGCGCCGCTGGAAACACCATATATTTT. Translation gives CASSQVPRTGGAAGNTIYF. The V call is TRBV4-3, the J call TRBJ1-3, with 11 bases identical to TRBD1. V was clipped by 1 base and J by 2 bases; unmatched bases: 10. Germline CDR1 reads LGHNA; CDR2 reads YSLEER. This CDR3 spans 19 amino acids.

The chain combines TRBV4-2 with TRBJ2-7, with 8 bases fitting TRBD2. Trimming removed 4 bases from V and 3 bases from J; junction bases left unmatched: 8. Germline lookup yields CDR1 LGHNA and CDR2 YNFKEQ. This CDR3 comprises 15 residues. The CDR3 region has the DNA TGTGCCAGCAGCCGAGGGGAGAGCGGGGGCTACGAGCAGTACTTC. It is translated as CASSRGESGGYEQYF.

The chain couples TRBV6-5 to TRBJ1-2; D is unresolved. Between the trimmed V and J ends, which lost 11 bases and 2 bases, there was a span of 18 bases. CDR3 length: 14 residues. Germline V CDR1 and CDR2: MNHEY, SVGAGI. In DNA form, the CDR3 reads TGTGCCGTCCACCCTACAGCTCTCAACTATGGCTACACCTTC. This translates into CAVHPTALNYGYTF.

This chain joins TRBV7-2 and TRBJ2-5; possible D gene TRBD1, 8 bases. Looked up from germline, CDR1 is SGHTA and CDR2 is FQGNSA. With 5 bases removed from V and 7 bases from J, the gap between germline ends came to 17 bases. The length of the CDR3 is 14 residues. The CDR3 loop reads CASSPGGGQATQYF. CDR3 sequence (DNA): TGTGCCAGCAGCCCAGGGGGGGGACAGGCGACCCAGTACTTC.

The chain couples TRBV19 to TRBJ2-1; 8 nucleotides line up with TRBD1. The CDR3 runs to 15 residues. The V gene's germline CDR1 is LNHDA and CDR2 SQIVND (reference sequence). V was pared by 4 bases and J by 0 bases, with 2 bases of the junction left unmatched. CDR3 protein: CASSNDRGSYNEQFF. The DNA of the CDR3 is TGTGCCAGTAGTAACGACAGGGGCTCCTACAATGAGCAGTTCTTC.

The genes are TRBV5-1 and TRBJ2-7; tentatively, D is TRBD2 (6 bases). The CDR3 consists of 14 residues. The V gene's germline CDR1 is SGHRS and CDR2 YFSETQ. V lost 5 bases and J lost 0, with 12 bases in between. CDR3 in amino acids: CASSPGLSSYEQYF. In DNA form, the CDR3 reads TGCGCCAGCAGTCCGGGACTCAGCTCCTACGAGCAGTACTTC.

The gene calls are TRBV3-1 (or the pseudogene TRBV3-2) and TRBJ1-2; a weak D match, TRBD1 (6 bases). The V and J ends lost 5 bases and 0 bases respectively, with 7 bases between them. The CDR3 has 13 amino acids. Germline assignment: CDR1 LGHDT and CDR2 YNNKEL (reference sequence). The CDR3 nucleotides are TGTGCCAGCAGCTGGACAGCTAACTATGGCTACACCTTC. This sequence encodes CASSWTANYGYTF.

This chain joins TRBV9 and TRBJ2-3; D unresolved. Germline V gene lookup returns CDR1 SGDLS and CDR2 YYNGEE. The CDR3 totals 14 residues. Trimming cost V 0 bases and J 2 bases, with 7 bases left between them. Here the CDR3 DNA reads TGTGCCAGCAGCGTAGAGCCCATCACAGATACGCAGTATTTT. Translation: CASSVEPITDTQYF.

This clone was detected only once. The chain joins TRBV6-6 to TRBJ1-1, with unresolved D. There are 14 residues in the CDR3. Germline CDR1 reads MNHNY; CDR2 reads SVGAGI (reference sequence). With 11 bases removed from V and 5 bases from J, the gap between germline ends came to 21 bases. The CDR3 region has the DNA TGTGCCGGTGCGATCGGGCCGACGGGAACTGAAGCTTTCTTT. Translated: CAGAIGPTGTEAFF.

This chain uses TRBV6-5 with TRBJ2-1; 11 bases are shared with TRBD2. The CDR3 totals 14 residues. Germline CDR1 reads MNHEY; CDR2 reads SVGAGI. Germline trimming cut 7 bases from V and 8 bases from J; bases unmatched to any gene: 7. The CDR3 here is CASITSGGGYEQFF. The CDR3 region has the DNA TGTGCCAGCATTACTAGCGGGGGCGGCTATGAGCAGTTCTTC.

A word on this clone: One junction end disagrees with the germline gene, perhaps due to a read error. This chain connects TRBV10-3 to TRBJ1-4, with TRBD1 identical over 9 bases. From germline, CDR1 is ENHRY and CDR2 SYGVKD. The CDR3 length is 15 residues. The CDR3 nucleotides are TGTGCCATCAGTGATGGAACAGGGGGCTACGAAAGACTGTTTTTT. It encodes CAISDGTGGYERLFF.

The V and J genes are TRBV11-2 and TRBJ1-1, with 7 bases lining up with TRBD1. The CDR3 spans 15 residues. Germline CDR1 reads SGHAT; CDR2 reads FQNNGV. Trimming cost V 4 bases and J 5 bases; bases outside gene matches: 10. CDR3 loop: CASSSIQGRYTEAFF. DNA of the CDR3: TGTGCCAGCAGCTCTATACAGGGGAGGTATACTGAAGCTTTCTTT. The variable domain in full, with the rest retrieved from reference TRBV11-2 and TRBJ1-1, is EAGVAQSPRYKIIEKRQSVAFWCNPISGHATLYWYQQILGQGPKLLIQFQNNGVVDDSQLPKDRFSAERLKGVDSTLKIQPAKLEDSAVYLCASSSIQGRYTEAFFGQGTRLTVV.

This clone was observed a few times. The chain links TRBV6-2 or TRBV6-3 to TRBJ1-2; possible D gene TRBD1, 6 bases. Trimming cost V 4 bases and J 8 bases, with 17 bases left between them. This CDR3 comprises 14 residues. Germline V CDR1 and CDR2: MNHEY, SVGEGT. CDR3 amino acids: CASSFSDSWRGYTF. CDR3 in DNA: TGTGCCAGCAGTTTCTCGGACAGTTGGCGAGGCTACACCTTC.

The chain is built from TRBV19 and TRBJ2-3; no firm D call. The CDR3 covers 15 residues. CDR1 and CDR2 (germline): LNHDA, SQIVND (reference sequence). Trimming removed 7 bases from V and 0 bases from J, with 14 bases in between. In nucleotides, the CDR3 is TGTGCCAGTACCTCCAAGGTGACTAGCACAGATACGCAGTATTTT. It specifies CASTSKVTSTDTQYF.

The V and J genes are TRBV7-2 and TRBJ2-4; possibly TRBD2 for D (5 bases). Germline CDR1 and CDR2: SGHTA and FQGNSA. V was pared by 0 bases and J by 6 bases, with 12 bases between. This CDR3 spans 15 amino acids. The CDR3 reads CASSLARGSLNIQYF. The CDR3 nucleotides read TGTGCCAGCAGCTTAGCCCGGGGATCCTTAAACATTCAGTACTTC.

The chain has TRBV6-5 and TRBJ1-1; D perhaps matches TRBD1 (6 bases). CDR3 length: 14 residues. V lost 6 bases, J lost 6 bases, and 17 bases lay in between. CDR1 and CDR2 (germline): MNHEY, SVGAGI. For the CDR3, the DNA is TGTGCCAGCAGACCACAGGGAGTTGTGTCTGAAGCTTTCTTT. Translated, it gives CASRPQGVVSEAFF.

This chain uses TRBV4-2 with TRBJ2-3; the match to TRBD2 covers 9 bases. The junction had 13 bases not matched to a gene; V was cut back by 4 bases and J by 5 bases. Germline CDR1 LGHNA, CDR2 YNFKEQ. The CDR3 length is 17 residues. CDR3 bases: TGTGCCAGCAGCCTTTTACAGGGAGCGGGGGGACGAGATACGCAGTATTTT. This translates into CASSLLQGAGGRDTQYF.

V gene TRBV7-9 combines with J gene TRBJ2-7; D is possibly TRBD1 (5 bases). The CDR3 spans 15 residues. Germline-derived CDR1 and CDR2 are SEHNR and FQNEAQ (reference sequence). V dropped 5 bases and J dropped 7 bases, with 21 bases sitting between them. DNA for the CDR3: TGTGCCAGCAGCCCGAGTAAAGGGCAGGGTGGGGAGCAGTACTTC. Amino acid sequence: CASSPSKGQGGEQYF.

This clone was detected only once. The V call is TRBV30, the J call TRBJ2-7; the match to TRBD1 covers 8 bases. The CDR3 sequence is 16 residues long. The junction had 12 bases not matched to a gene; V was cut back by 2 bases and J by 3 bases. Germline lookup yields CDR1 GTSNPN and CDR2 SVGIG (reference sequence). CDR3 protein: CAWSYTETGTGYEQYF. CDR3 DNA sequence: TGTGCCTGGAGTTACACGGAAACCGGGACAGGCTACGAGCAGTACTTC.

The rearrangement uses TRBV19 and TRBJ2-7, with TRBD1 matching over 9 bases. V shed 6 bases, J shed 6 bases, and the junction held 6 bases outside the gene matches. The CDR3 sequence is 13 residues long. The germline V gene has CDR1 LNHDA and CDR2 SQIVND (reference sequence). The CDR3 region has the DNA TGTGCCAGTAGCCGGGACAGGGTAGGCGAGCAGTACTTC. Protein product: CASSRDRVGEQYF.

The chain couples TRBV7-9 to TRBJ2-2, with D perhaps TRBD1 (6 bases). This CDR3 has 15 residues. The V and J ends lost 3 bases and 7 bases respectively, with 15 bases between them. CDR1 SEHNR and CDR2 FQNEAQ come from the germline V gene (reference sequence). For the CDR3, the DNA is TGTGCCAGCAGCTTCCCACAGGGTCCCGTCGGGGAGCTGTTTTTT. It yields the protein CASSFPQGPVGELFF.

The chain recombines TRBV10-3 with TRBJ1-2, with TRBD1 identical over 8 bases. Germline CDR1 reads ENHRY; CDR2 reads SYGVKD. J was trimmed by 4 bases and V by 10 bases; bases with no gene match: 8. The CDR3 extends over 13 amino acids. CDR3 DNA: TGTGCCACGCAGGGGGCGGCAGTCTATGGCTACACCTTC. This gives the protein CATQGAAVYGYTF.

CDR3 nucleotides: TGTGCCAGCAGTCCGGACAGGGCCAATTCACCCCTCCACTTT. This gives the protein CASSPDRANSPLHF. The chain is built from TRBV2 and TRBJ1-6, with 8 bases that match TRBD1. From germline, CDR1 is SNHLY and CDR2 FYNNEI. The CDR3 consists of 14 residues. The junction had 4 bases not matched to a gene; V was cut back by 5 bases and J by 7 bases.

The chain combines TRBV6-2 or TRBV6-3 with TRBJ2-2; TRBD1 aligns across 10 bases. With 5 bases clipped from V and 3 bases from J, the junction kept 0 bases outside the gene matches. The germline CDR1 and CDR2 sequences are MNHEY and SVGEGT. This CDR3 comprises 14 residues. CDR3 bases: TGTGCCAGCAGTGACAGGGGGCACACCGGGGAGCTGTTTTTT. Translating it yields CASSDRGHTGELFF.

The V and J genes are TRBV7-3 and TRBJ2-1, with D unclear. CDR1 and CDR2 (germline): SGHTA, FQGTGA. Between the trimmed V and J ends, which lost 4 bases and 4 bases, there was a span of 11 bases. This CDR3 has 14 amino acids. CDR3 nucleotides: TGTGCCAGCAGCTCGTATGGCAGTTACAATGAGCAGTTCTTC. Its translation is CASSSYGSYNEQFF.

This clone was observed once. V and J are TRBV5-3 and TRBJ1-5; 9 nucleotides line up with TRBD1. TRBV5-3 is filed as an ORF, its function uncertain. This CDR3 has 17 amino acids. V lost 2 bases to trimming and J lost 6 bases; unmatched junction nucleotides: 12. As DNA, the CDR3 is TGTGCCAGAAGCTTCTTTCGGGACAGGGAGGTCGGTCAGCCCCAGCATTTT. It yields the protein CARSFFRDREVGQPQHF.

This chain uses TRBV27 with TRBJ2-1; 7 bases fit TRBD2. This CDR3 comprises 13 residues. The germline V gene has CDR1 MNHEY and CDR2 SMNVEV (reference sequence). V shed 5 bases, J shed 9 bases, and the junction held 7 bases outside the gene matches. DNA for the CDR3: TGTGCCAGCAGTCATGGGGGGGAAGGTGAGCAGTTCTTC. It codes for CASSHGGEGEQFF.

The rearrangement joins TRBV9 to TRBJ1-5; no clear D. The CDR3 contains 14 residues. The germline V and J ends were trimmed by 3 bases and 7 bases, with 14 bases remaining between them. The V gene's germline CDR1 is SGDLS and CDR2 YYNGEE. This chain's CDR3 is CASSDSWALQPQHF. In DNA form, the CDR3 reads TGTGCCAGCAGCGATTCATGGGCTTTGCAGCCCCAGCATTTT.

The genes are TRBV4-1 and TRBJ1-5; D possibly corresponds to TRBD1 (6 bases). V lost 0 bases, J lost 5 bases, and 8 bases lay in between. The CDR3 is 14 amino acids. The germline gives CDR1 MGHRA, CDR2 YSYEKL. CDR3: CASSQEQGDQPQHF. The DNA of the CDR3 is TGCGCCAGCAGCCAAGAACAGGGAGATCAGCCCCAGCATTTT.